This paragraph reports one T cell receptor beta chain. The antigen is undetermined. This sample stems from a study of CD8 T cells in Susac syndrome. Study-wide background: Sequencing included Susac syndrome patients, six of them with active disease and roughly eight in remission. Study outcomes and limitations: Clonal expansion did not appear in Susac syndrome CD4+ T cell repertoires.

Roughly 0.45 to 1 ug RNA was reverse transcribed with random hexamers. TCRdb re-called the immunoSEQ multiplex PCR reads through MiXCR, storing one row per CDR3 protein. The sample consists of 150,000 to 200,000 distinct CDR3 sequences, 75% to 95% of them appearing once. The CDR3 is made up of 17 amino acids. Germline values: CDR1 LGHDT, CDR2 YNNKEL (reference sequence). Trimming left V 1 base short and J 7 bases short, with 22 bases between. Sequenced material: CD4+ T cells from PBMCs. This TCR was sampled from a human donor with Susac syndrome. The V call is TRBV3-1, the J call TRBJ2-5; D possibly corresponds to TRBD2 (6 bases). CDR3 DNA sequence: TGTGCCAGCAGCCAAGTCGGTAATGCGGGGCCCTCGGGGACCCAGTACTTC. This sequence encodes CASSQVGNAGPSGTQYF.